The 27 T cell receptor beta chains given below trace back to one sample, sequenced in a study of shared clonotypes between healthy human individuals. Terminally differentiated effector memory CD45RA+ cells were excluded from the naive CD8 cells, which were CD45RO-negative and positively selected for CCR7. The table came from immunoSEQ multiplex PCR; TCRdb's copy has only in-frame clones and leaves some out. The sample lists 700,000 to 950,000 clones; just over 95% were seen once. Specimen: naive CD8+ T cells sorted from blood. Receptors originate from a man aged 30 to 39 in good health.

This chain uses TRBV27 with TRBJ2-7; tentatively, D is TRBD1 or TRBD2 (6 bases each). The V and J ends lost 7 bases and 0 bases respectively, with 16 bases between them. Germline-derived CDR1 and CDR2 are MNHEY and SMNVEV (reference sequence). This CDR3 has 15 amino acids. The CDR3 protein is CASMARGPFSYEQYF. The CDR3 nucleotides are TGTGCCAGCATGGCCCGGGGGCCCTTCTCCTACGAGCAGTACTTC.

This chain uses TRBV7-2 with TRBJ2-1; 8 nucleotides agree with TRBD2. CDR1 is SGHTA, CDR2 FQGNSA, per germline. Trimming removed 5 bases from V and 8 bases from J; junction bases left unmatched: 11. The CDR3 extends over 15 amino acids. CDR3 nucleotide sequence: TGTGCCAGCAGCCCTTCCGGACTAGCAGAATATGAGCAGTTCTTC. Translating it yields CASSPSGLAEYEQFF.

This chain links TRBV4-2 with TRBJ2-7; TRBD2 matches 11 bases. J gave up 7 bases and V 0 bases, and 5 bases lay outside the gene matches. CDR1 LGHNA and CDR2 YNFKEQ come from the germline V gene. The CDR3 spans 15 residues. For the CDR3, the DNA is TGTGCCAGCAGCCAAGAAGGCCTAGCGGGAGGTGAGCAGTACTTC. It yields the protein CASSQEGLAGGEQYF.

The genes are TRBV7-9 and TRBJ2-7, with D possibly being TRBD1 (6 bases). With 3 bases removed from V and 1 base from J, the gap between germline ends came to 16 bases. CDR3 length: 16 amino acids. In germline, CDR1 is SEHNR, CDR2 FQNEAQ (reference sequence). The CDR3, as DNA: TGTGCCAGCAGCTTTAGGACAGAGAGTAGTTCCTACGAGCAGTACTTC. It encodes CASSFRTESSSYEQYF.

The chain couples TRBV27 to TRBJ1-5; D call uncertain. V gave up 5 bases and J gave up 4 bases, with 12 bases separating them. Per the germline V gene, CDR1 is MNHEY and CDR2 is SMNVEV (reference sequence). This CDR3 region has 14 residues. The CDR3 spells CASSERERNQPQHF. The CDR3 DNA sequence: TGTGCCAGCAGTGAGAGAGAACGGAATCAGCCCCAGCATTTT.

CDR3 region: CASTRGTGGRNEQFF. The CDR3 nucleotides read TGTGCCAGTACAAGGGGGACAGGGGGTCGGAATGAGCAGTTCTTC. V gene TRBV27 combines with J gene TRBJ2-1; 11 bases match TRBD1. This CDR3 contains 15 residues. V gave up 9 bases and J gave up 7 bases; unmatched junction bases: 11. CDR1 and CDR2 (germline): MNHEY, SMNVEV (reference sequence).

The chain uses TRBV7-6 and TRBJ2-3; no reliable D call. Per the germline V gene, CDR1 is SGHVS and CDR2 is FNYEAQ. The V end was cut by 3 bases, the J end by 0 bases, with 7 bases between. The CDR3 has 14 amino acids. This CDR3 is CASSFGPSTDTQYF. The CDR3 nucleotides are TGTGCCAGCAGCTTTGGTCCCAGCACAGATACGCAGTATTTT.

In this sample, this clone turned up once. This sequence joins TRBV5-5 and TRBJ2-1; D is uncertain. CDR3 size: 13 residues. From germline, CDR1 is SGHKS and CDR2 YYEKEE (reference sequence). V lost 0 bases to trimming and J lost 8 bases, with 9 bases between them. The CDR3 DNA follows: TGTGCCAGCAGCTTGGCGTCTGGGGATGAGCAGTTCTTC. Its protein product is CASSLASGDEQFF.

The rearrangement joins TRBV6-5 to TRBJ1-1, with D possibly matching TRBD1 (5 bases). Trimming shortened V by 3 bases and J by 0 bases, and 8 bases separated the two germline ends. Germline CDR1 is MNHEY and CDR2 is SVGAGI. The CDR3 runs 14 residues. The CDR3, as DNA: TGTGCCAGCAGTTATCGGGGGGTGAACACTGAAGCTTTCTTT. Translation: CASSYRGVNTEAFF.

This chain uses TRBV30 with TRBJ2-7, with D possibly TRBD1 on 6 matching bases. Trimming removed 5 bases from V and 4 bases from J, with 18 bases in between. The germline V gene encodes CDR1 GTSNPN and CDR2 SVGIG (reference sequence). The CDR3 is 14 amino acids. CDR3 sequence reads: CAWSPGAGLYEQYF. For the CDR3, the DNA is TGTGCCTGGTCCCCAGGGGCGGGTTTGTACGAGCAGTACTTC.

The chain combines TRBV5-4 with TRBJ2-7, with 9 bases identical to TRBD2. This CDR3 is built from 15 residues. The V gene's germline CDR1 is SGHNT and CDR2 YYREEE (reference sequence). V gave up 2 bases and J gave up 0 bases; unmatched junction bases: 3. CDR3 region: CASSFAGGPSYEQYF. The DNA for the CDR3 is TGTGCCAGCAGCTTCGCGGGAGGGCCCTCCTACGAGCAGTACTTC.

The chain links TRBV19 to TRBJ1-5; D not resolved. Germline V gives CDR1 LNHDA, CDR2 SQIVND (reference sequence). V shed 8 bases and J shed 6 bases, with 14 bases lying between them. This CDR3 has 13 amino acids. The CDR3: CASQRGGSQPQHF. Written as DNA, the CDR3 is TGTGCCAGTCAGCGGGGAGGCAGTCAGCCCCAGCATTTT. The full variable domain, with the rest looked up from reference TRBV19 and TRBJ1-5, is DGGITQSPKYLFRKEGQNVTLSCEQNLNHDAMYWYRQDPGQGLRLIYYSQIVNDFQKGDIAEGYSVSREKKESFPLTVTSAQKNPTAFYLCASQRGGSQPQHFGDGTRLSIL.

J is TRBJ2-5 and V is TRBV6-5; TRBD1 matches 9 bases. V was pared by 4 bases and J by 1 base, with 4 bases of the junction left unmatched. CDR3 size: 15 residues. The V gene's germline CDR1 is MNHEY and CDR2 SVGAGI. Written as DNA, the CDR3 is TGTGCCAGCAGTTTAGGGACAGGGCCCCAAGAGACCCAGTACTTC. Its protein is CASSLGTGPQETQYF.

This chain joins TRBV19 and TRBJ1-4; weak D call: TRBD1 (5 bases). Germline lookup yields CDR1 LNHDA and CDR2 SQIVND (reference sequence). CDR3 length: 13 amino acids. Trimming stripped 4 bases from V and 14 bases from J, with 17 bases between. For the CDR3, the DNA is TGTGCCAGTAGTACGGGGCTGATGAACAGGCTGTTTTTT. Its translation is CASSTGLMNRLFF.

This rearrangement joins TRBV7-8 to TRBJ1-1, with D perhaps TRBD1 (6 bases). Looked up from germline, CDR1 is SGHVS and CDR2 is FQNEAQ. The CDR3 totals 15 residues. Trimming pared 0 bases from V and 5 bases from J, leaving 13 bases between. The CDR3 loop is CASSLAQGGGTEAFF. CDR3 nucleotide sequence: TGTGCCAGCAGCTTAGCGCAAGGGGGTGGGACTGAAGCTTTCTTT.

CDR3 region: CASSLGGPAYTF. Here the CDR3 DNA reads TGTGCCAGCAGCTTGGGAGGACCGGCGTACACCTTC. This chain links TRBV5-6 with TRBJ1-2; D ambiguous. V was clipped by 0 bases and J by 11 bases, with 11 bases between them. Germline lookup yields CDR1 SGHDT and CDR2 YYEEEE. The CDR3 consists of 12 residues.

The chain combines TRBV5-1 with TRBJ2-7; D not resolved. Germline loops: CDR1 SGHRS, CDR2 YFSETQ. Trimming left V 2 bases short and J 3 bases short, with 9 bases between. This CDR3 is 13 amino acids long. The CDR3 here is CASSLHSVYEQYF. The CDR3 bases are TGCGCCAGCAGCTTACACTCCGTCTACGAGCAGTACTTC.

The chain joins TRBV14 to TRBJ2-4, with 10 bases fitting TRBD2. Germline CDR1 is SGHDN and CDR2 is FVKESK. V lost 2 bases, J lost 8 bases, and 12 bases stayed unmatched. This CDR3 is 17 amino acids long. CDR3 sequence: CASSQSQREGQWDIQYF. The CDR3 DNA is TGTGCCAGCAGCCAATCGCAGCGGGAGGGGCAATGGGACATTCAGTACTTC.

The rearrangement uses TRBV5-4 and TRBJ2-3; the match to TRBD1 covers 10 bases. Germline CDR1 is SGHNT and CDR2 is YYREEE (reference sequence). After removal of 0 bases from V and 3 bases from J, the junction contained 4 bases not matched to a gene. The CDR3 covers 16 residues. The CDR3 protein is CASSLDLGQGTDTQYF. The CDR3 bases are TGTGCCAGCAGCTTGGATCTGGGACAGGGGACAGATACGCAGTATTTT.

The CDR3 reads CASSTDSDGNQPQHF. DNA for the CDR3: TGTGCCAGTAGTACTGACTCCGATGGCAATCAGCCCCAGCATTTT. The rearrangement uses TRBV19 and TRBJ1-5; D remains unclear. Between the trimmed V and J ends, which lost 4 bases and 2 bases, there was a span of 12 bases. The CDR3 is 15 residues long. Germline V gene lookup returns CDR1 LNHDA and CDR2 SQIVND (reference sequence).

This clone has just one count. The chain combines TRBV7-9 with TRBJ2-7; D remains ambiguous. This CDR3 has 11 amino acids. V was pared by 8 bases and J by 1 base, with 6 bases between. Germline CDR1 SEHNR, CDR2 FQNEAQ (reference sequence). The CDR3 is CASAKSYEQYF. CDR3 nucleotides: TGTGCCAGCGCAAAATCCTACGAGCAGTACTTC.

J is TRBJ2-5 and V is TRBV5-4; no clear D gene. The germline V gene encodes CDR1 SGHNT and CDR2 YYREEE (reference sequence). V lost 0 bases, J lost 1 base, and 7 bases lay in between. This CDR3 contains 14 residues. The CDR3 coding sequence is TGTGCCAGCAGCTTGGACTCGGGCCAAGAGACCCAGTACTTC. This encodes CASSLDSGQETQYF. Complete variable domain (other parts from reference TRBV5-4 and TRBJ2-5): ETGVTQSPTHLIKTRGQQVTLRCSSQSGHNTVSWYQQALGQGPQFIFQYYREEENGRGNFPPRFSGLQFPNYSSELNVNALELDDSALYLCASSLDSGQETQYFGPGTRLLVL.

The chain couples TRBV5-6 to TRBJ2-6; D is unresolved. Germline-derived CDR1 and CDR2 are SGHDT and YYEEEE. V lost 4 bases and J 0 bases, leaving 11 bases between the germline ends. The CDR3 has 16 amino acids. CDR3 nucleotides: TGTGCCAGCAGCCCATGGCGCCTCTCTGGGGCCAACGTCCTGACTTTC. Its translation: CASSPWRLSGANVLTF.

V gene TRBV9 combines with J gene TRBJ2-2, with 9 bases lining up with TRBD1. The germline CDR1 and CDR2 sequences are SGDLS and YYNGEE. CDR3 length: 17 amino acids. After removal of 0 bases from V and 1 base from J, the junction contained 4 bases not matched to a gene. CDR3 protein: CASSVDRTGVNTGELFF. In DNA, the CDR3 is TGTGCCAGCAGCGTAGATAGGACAGGGGTGAACACCGGGGAGCTGTTTTTT. Together with reference TRBV9 and TRBJ2-2, the CDR3 gives the full variable domain: DSGVTQTPKHLITATGQRVTLRCSPRSGDLSVYWYQQSLDQGLQFLIQYYNGEERAKGNILERFSAQQFPDLHSELNLSSLELGDSALYFCASSVDRTGVNTGELFFGEGSRLTVL.

This clone was recorded only once. The chain carries TRBV5-1 and TRBJ2-3, with TRBD2 matching over 11 bases. This CDR3 is 17 amino acids long. CDR1 is SGHRS, CDR2 YFSETQ, per germline. With 4 bases clipped from V and 2 bases from J, the junction kept 9 bases outside the gene matches. The CDR3 DNA reads TGCGCCAGCAGCAGTGGGACTAGCGGAGGCCCCACAGATACGCAGTATTTT. This translates into CASSSGTSGGPTDTQYF. Using reference TRBV5-1 and TRBJ2-3 for the parts outside the CDR3, the full variable domain is KAGVTQTPRYLIKTRGQQVTLSCSPISGHRSVSWYQQTPGQGLQFLFEYFSETQRNKGNFPGRFSGRQFSNSRSEMNVSTLELGDSALYLCASSSGTSGGPTDTQYFGPGTRLTVL.

The rearrangement links TRBV27 to TRBJ2-5; no clear D. The V end was cut by 6 bases, the J end by 2 bases, with 13 bases between. This CDR3 contains 14 residues. Germline CDR1 and CDR2: MNHEY and SMNVEV (reference sequence). The CDR3 sequence is CASRPAANQETQYF. CDR3 nucleotides: TGTGCCAGCAGGCCTGCGGCAAATCAAGAGACCCAGTACTTC.

CDR3 coding DNA: TGCAGCGTTGAAACGGGACAGACCTACGAGCAGTACTTC. This encodes CSVETGQTYEQYF. The J gene is TRBJ2-7, the V gene TRBV29-1; TRBD1 aligns across 7 bases. From germline, CDR1 is SQVTM and CDR2 ANQGSEA. Losses at the gene ends were 2 bases for V and 2 bases for J; bases not matched to a gene: 3. This CDR3 comprises 13 residues.